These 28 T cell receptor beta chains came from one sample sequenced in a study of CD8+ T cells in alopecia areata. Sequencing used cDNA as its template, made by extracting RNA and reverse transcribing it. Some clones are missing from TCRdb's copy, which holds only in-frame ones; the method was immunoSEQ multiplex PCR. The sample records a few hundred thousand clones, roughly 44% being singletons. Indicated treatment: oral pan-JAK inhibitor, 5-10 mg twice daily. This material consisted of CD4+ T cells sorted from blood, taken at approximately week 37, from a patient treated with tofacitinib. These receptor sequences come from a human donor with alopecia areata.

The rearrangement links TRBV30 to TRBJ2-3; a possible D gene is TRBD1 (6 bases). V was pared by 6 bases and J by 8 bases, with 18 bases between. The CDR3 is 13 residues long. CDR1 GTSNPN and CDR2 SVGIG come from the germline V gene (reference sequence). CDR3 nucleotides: TGTGCCTGCTCAGGGGCTACACGGGGTACGCAGTATTTT. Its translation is CACSGATRGTQYF. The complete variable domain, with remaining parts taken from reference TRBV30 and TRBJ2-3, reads SQTIHQWPATLVQPVGSPLSLECTVEGTSNPNLYWYRQAAGRGLQLLFYSVGIGQISSEVPQNLSASRPQDRQFILSSKKLLLSDSGFYLCACSGATRGTQYFGPGTRLTVL.

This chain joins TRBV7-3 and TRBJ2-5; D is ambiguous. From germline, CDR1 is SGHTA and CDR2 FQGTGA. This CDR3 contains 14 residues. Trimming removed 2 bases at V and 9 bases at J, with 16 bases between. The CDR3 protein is CASSLDPGFGPQYF. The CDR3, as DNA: TGTGCCAGCAGCTTAGATCCCGGCTTTGGTCCCCAGTACTTC.

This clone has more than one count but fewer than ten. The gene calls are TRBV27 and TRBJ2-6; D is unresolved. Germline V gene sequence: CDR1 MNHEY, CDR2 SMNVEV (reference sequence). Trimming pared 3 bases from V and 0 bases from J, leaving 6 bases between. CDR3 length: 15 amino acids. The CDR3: CASSFANSGANVLTF. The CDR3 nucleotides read TGTGCCAGCAGTTTTGCGAACTCTGGGGCCAACGTCCTGACTTTC.

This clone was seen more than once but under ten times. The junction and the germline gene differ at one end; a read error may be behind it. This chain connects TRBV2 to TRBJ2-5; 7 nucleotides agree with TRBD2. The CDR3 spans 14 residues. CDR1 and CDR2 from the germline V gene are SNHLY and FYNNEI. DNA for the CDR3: TGTGCCAGCAGGGAAGGGGAGGGTCAAGAGACCCAGTACTTC. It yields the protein CASREGEGQETQYF.

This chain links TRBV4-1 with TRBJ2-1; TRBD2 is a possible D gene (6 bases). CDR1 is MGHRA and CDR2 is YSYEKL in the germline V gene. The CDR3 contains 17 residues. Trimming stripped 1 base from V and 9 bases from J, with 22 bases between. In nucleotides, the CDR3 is TGCGCCAGCAGCCAAGTCTTATCTCGCGGGACCGGATTTGAGCAGTTCTTC. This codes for CASSQVLSRGTGFEQFF.

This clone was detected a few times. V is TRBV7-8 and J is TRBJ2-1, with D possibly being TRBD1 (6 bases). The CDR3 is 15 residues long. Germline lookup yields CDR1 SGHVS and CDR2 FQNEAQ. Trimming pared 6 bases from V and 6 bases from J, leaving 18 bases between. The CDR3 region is CASRLNQGRSNEQFF. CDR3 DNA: TGTGCCAGCAGACTTAATCAGGGGCGCAGCAATGAGCAGTTCTTC.

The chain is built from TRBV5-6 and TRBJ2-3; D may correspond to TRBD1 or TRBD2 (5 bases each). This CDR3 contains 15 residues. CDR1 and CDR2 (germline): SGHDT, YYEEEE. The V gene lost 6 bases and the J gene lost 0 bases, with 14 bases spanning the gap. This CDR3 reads CASNGVGRSTDTQYF. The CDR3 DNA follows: TGTGCCAGCAACGGCGTGGGACGGAGCACAGATACGCAGTATTTT.

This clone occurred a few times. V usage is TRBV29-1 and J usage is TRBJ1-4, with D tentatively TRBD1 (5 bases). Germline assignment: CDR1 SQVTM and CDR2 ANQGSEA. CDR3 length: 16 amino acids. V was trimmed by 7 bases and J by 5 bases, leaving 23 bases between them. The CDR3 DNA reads TGCAGCGCAGGAAGTCGTCAGCCGGGACCCAATGAAAAACTGTTTTTT. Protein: CSAGSRQPGPNEKLFF.

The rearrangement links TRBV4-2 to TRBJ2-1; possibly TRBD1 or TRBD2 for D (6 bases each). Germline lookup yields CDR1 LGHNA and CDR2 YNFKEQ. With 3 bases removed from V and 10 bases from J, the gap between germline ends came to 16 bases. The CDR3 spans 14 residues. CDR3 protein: CASSHRLGGDEQFF. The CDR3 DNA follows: TGTGCCAGCAGCCACCGACTAGGGGGAGACGAGCAGTTCTTC.

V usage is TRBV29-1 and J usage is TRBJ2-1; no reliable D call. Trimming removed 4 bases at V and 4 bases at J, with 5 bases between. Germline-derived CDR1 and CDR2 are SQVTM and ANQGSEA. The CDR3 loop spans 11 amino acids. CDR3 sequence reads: CSVVVYNEQFF. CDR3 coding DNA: TGCAGCGTTGTAGTTTACAATGAGCAGTTCTTC.

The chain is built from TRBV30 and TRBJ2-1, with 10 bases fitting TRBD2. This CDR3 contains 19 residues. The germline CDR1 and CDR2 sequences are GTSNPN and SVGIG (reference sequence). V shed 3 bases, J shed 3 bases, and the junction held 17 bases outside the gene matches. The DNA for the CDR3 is TGTGCCTGGAGGCCCAAAGCTTCACCAGCTAGCGGGAGCTACAATGAGCAGTTCTTC. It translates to CAWRPKASPASGSYNEQFF.

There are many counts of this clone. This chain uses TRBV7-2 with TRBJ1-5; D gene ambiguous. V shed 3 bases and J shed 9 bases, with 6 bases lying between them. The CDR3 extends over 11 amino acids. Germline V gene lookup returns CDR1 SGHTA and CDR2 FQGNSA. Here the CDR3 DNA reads TGTGCCAGCAGCTTTAACGGGCCCCAGCATTTT. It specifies CASSFNGPQHF.

CDR3 sequence (DNA): TGTGCCAGCAGTGAACTCACGGGACAAATATCTGGGGCCAACGTCCTGACTTTC. It specifies CASSELTGQISGANVLTF. The rearrangement joins TRBV2 to TRBJ2-6, with TRBD1 as a possible D gene (6 bases). This CDR3 contains 18 residues. Per the germline V gene, CDR1 is SNHLY and CDR2 is FYNNEI. Between the trimmed V and J ends, which lost 2 bases and 1 base, there was a span of 15 bases.

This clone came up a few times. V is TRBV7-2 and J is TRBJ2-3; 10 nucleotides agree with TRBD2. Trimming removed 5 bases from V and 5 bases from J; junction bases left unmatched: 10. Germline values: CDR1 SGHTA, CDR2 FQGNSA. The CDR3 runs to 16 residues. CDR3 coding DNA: TGTGCCAGCAGCCTTCTAGCGGGAGTTGGGGGAGATACGCAGTATTTT. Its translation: CASSLLAGVGGDTQYF.

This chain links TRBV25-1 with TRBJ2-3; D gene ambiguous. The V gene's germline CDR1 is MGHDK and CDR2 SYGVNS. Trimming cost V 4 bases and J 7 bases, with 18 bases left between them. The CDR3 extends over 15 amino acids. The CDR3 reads CASSGTGLARNTQYF. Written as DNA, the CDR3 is TGTGCCAGCAGTGGGACCGGGCTGGCACGGAATACGCAGTATTTT.

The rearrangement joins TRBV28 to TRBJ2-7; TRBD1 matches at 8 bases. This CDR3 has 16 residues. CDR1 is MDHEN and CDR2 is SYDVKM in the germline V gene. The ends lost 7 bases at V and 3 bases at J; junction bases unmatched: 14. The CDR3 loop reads CASTTTRTGKGYEQYF. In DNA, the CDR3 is TGTGCCAGCACCACCACTCGGACAGGGAAGGGCTACGAGCAGTACTTC.

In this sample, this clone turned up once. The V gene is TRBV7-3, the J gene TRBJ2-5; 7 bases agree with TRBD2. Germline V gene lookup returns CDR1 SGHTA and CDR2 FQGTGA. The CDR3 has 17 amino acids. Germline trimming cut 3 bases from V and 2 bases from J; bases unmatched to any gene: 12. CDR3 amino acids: CASSFEPLAGPQETQYF. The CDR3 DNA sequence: TGTGCCAGCAGCTTCGAACCCTTAGCGGGCCCGCAAGAGACCCAGTACTTC.

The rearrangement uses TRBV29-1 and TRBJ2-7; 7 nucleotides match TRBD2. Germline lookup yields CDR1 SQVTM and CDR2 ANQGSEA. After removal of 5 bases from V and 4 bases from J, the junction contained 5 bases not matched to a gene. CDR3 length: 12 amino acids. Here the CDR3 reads CSVKAGSYEQYF. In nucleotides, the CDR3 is TGCAGCGTTAAAGCGGGAAGTTACGAGCAGTACTTC.

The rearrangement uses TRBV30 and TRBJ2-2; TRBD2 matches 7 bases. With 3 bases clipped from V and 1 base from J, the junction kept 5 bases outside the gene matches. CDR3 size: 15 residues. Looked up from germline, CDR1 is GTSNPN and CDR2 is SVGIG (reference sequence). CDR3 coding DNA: TGTGCCTGGAGGGAGGGGACTAAGAACACCGGGGAGCTGTTTTTT. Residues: CAWREGTKNTGELFF.

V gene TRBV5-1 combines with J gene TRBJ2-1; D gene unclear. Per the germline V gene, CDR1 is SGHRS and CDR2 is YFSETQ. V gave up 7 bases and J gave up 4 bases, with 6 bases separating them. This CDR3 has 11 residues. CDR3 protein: CASSDYNEQFF. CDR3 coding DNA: TGCGCCAGCTCAGATTACAATGAGCAGTTCTTC.

CDR3 nucleotides: TGTGCCAGCAGCTCCTACACCGGGGAGCTGTTTTTT. Its protein product is CASSSYTGELFF. The V and J genes are TRBV7-6 and TRBJ2-2; no reliable D call. The germline CDR1 and CDR2 sequences are SGHVS and FNYEAQ. The CDR3 is 12 amino acids. With 4 bases removed from V and 3 bases from J, the gap between germline ends came to 3 bases.

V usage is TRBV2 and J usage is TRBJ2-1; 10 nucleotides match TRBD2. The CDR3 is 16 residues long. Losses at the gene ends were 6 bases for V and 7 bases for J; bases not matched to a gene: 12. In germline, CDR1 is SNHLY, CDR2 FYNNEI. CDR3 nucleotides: TGTGCCAGCAGATCCCAACTAGCGGGACAGGAAAATGAGCAGTTCTTC. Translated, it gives CASRSQLAGQENEQFF.

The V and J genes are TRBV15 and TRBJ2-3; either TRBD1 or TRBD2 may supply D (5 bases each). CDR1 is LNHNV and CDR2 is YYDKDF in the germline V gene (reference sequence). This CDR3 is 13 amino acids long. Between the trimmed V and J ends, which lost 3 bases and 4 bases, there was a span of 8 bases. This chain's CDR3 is CATSSRDPDTQYF. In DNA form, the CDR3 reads TGTGCCACCAGCAGCCGGGACCCAGATACGCAGTATTTT.

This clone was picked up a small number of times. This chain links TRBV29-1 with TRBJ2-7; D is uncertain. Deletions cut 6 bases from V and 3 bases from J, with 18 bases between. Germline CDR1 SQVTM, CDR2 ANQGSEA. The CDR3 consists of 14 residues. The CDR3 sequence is CSVHTVNDGYEQYF. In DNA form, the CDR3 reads TGCAGCGTGCATACAGTAAATGATGGCTACGAGCAGTACTTC.

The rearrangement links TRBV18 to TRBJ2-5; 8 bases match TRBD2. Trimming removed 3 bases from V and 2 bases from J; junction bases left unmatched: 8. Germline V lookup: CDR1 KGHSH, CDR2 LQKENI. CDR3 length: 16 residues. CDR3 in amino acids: CASSPLTSGYQETQYF. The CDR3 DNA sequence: TGTGCCAGCTCACCTTTAACTAGCGGATATCAAGAGACCCAGTACTTC.

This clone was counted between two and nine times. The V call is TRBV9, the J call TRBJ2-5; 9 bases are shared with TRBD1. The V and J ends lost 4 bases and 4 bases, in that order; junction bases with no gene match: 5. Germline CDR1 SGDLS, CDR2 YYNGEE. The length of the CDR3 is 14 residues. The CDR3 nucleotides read TGTGCCAGCAGCACAGGGGGCGCGGGAGAGACCCAGTACTTC. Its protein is CASSTGGAGETQYF.

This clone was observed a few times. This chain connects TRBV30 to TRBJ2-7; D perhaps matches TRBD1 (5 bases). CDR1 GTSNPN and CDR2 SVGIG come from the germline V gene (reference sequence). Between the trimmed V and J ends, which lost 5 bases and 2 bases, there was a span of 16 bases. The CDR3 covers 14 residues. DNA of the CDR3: TGTGCCTGGCGTCGCCCAGGGCCAACCTACGAGCAGTACTTC. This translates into CAWRRPGPTYEQYF.

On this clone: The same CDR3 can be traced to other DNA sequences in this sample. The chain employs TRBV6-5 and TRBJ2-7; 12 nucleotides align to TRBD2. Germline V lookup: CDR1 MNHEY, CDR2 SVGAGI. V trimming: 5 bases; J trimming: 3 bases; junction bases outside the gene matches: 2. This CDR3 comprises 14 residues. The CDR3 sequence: CASSPTSGSYEQYF. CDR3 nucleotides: TGTGCCAGCAGTCCGACTAGCGGGAGCTACGAGCAGTACTTC.